This TCR beta chain was sequenced during a study of breast tumors, draining lymph nodes, adjacent tissues. Whole-study results and caveats: That most tumor T cells come from lymph nodes remained unproven.

Using its own MiXCR run on the multiplex PCR reads, TCRdb lists one record per CDR3 protein. The table records over 60,000 distinct CDR3 sequences, around three fifths of them present only once. Germline V lookup: CDR1 DFQATT, CDR2 SNEGSKA (reference sequence). With V trimmed by 0 bases and J by 4 bases, 3 bases remained unmatched. The length of the CDR3 is 14 residues. This clonotype was picked up many times. No antigen is known for it. The sequenced sample consisted of breast tumor tissue. This sequence was found in a female donor with breast cancer. Some clones in this sample may be carry-over from other donors' samples. The chain is built from TRBV20-1 and TRBJ2-5; 9 nucleotides align to TRBD2. This CDR3 reads CSARDGLARETQYF. Written as DNA, the CDR3 is TGCAGTGCTAGAGATGGACTAGCGAGAGAGACCCAGTACTTC.